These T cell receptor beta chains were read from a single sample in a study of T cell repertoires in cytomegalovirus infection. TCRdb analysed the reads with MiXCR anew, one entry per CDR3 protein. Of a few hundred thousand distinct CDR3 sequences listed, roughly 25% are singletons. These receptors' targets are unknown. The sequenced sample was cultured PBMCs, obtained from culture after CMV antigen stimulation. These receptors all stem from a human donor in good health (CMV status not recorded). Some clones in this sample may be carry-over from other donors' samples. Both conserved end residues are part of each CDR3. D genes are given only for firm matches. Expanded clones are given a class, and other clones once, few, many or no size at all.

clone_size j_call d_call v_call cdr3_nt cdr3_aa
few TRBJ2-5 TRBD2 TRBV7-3 TGTGCCAGCAGCTGGGGACTAGCGGGAAATGCCCAGTACTTC CASSWGLAGNAQYF
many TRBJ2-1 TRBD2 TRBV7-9 TGTGCCAGCAGCAGGGGACTAGCGGCGCGCTACAATGAGCAGTTCTTC CASSRGLAARYNEQFF
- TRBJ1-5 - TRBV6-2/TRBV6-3 TGTGCCAGCAGTTACCAGGGAATTAGCAATCAGCCCCAGCATTTT CASSYQGISNQPQHF
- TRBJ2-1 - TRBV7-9 TGTGCCAGCAGCTTAGAAGAGTATGAGCAGTTCTTC CASSLEEYEQFF
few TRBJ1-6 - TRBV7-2 TGTGCCAGCAGCTTATCGGGGGGCGCTTATTCACCCCTCCACTTT CASSLSGGAYSPLHF
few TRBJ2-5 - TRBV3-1 TGTGCCAGCAGCCCTCGGACTAGGGGGGAGACCCAGTACTTC CASSPRTRGETQYF
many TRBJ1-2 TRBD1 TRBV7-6 TGTGCCAGCAGCTTACTTCCTGACCCGGACAGGAGCCATGGCTACACCTTC CASSLLPDPDRSHGYTF
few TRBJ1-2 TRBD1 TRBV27 TGTGCCAGCAGGCGAAGTTCCGGACAGGGTAATTTTGGCTACACCTTC CASRRSSGQGNFGYTF
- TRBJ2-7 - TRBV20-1 TGCAGTGCTGTCCCGGGAAGCTACGAGCAGTACTTC CSAVPGSYEQYF
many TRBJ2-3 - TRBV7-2 TGTGCCAGCAGCTTGGACGTTAGCACAGATACGCAGTATTTT CASSLDVSTDTQYF
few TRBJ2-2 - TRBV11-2 TGTGCCAGCAGCAGCGGGTCCGGGGAGCTGTTTTTT CASSSGSGELFF
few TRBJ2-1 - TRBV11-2 TGTGCCACCTTTCTGGGGAGTTTGGGGAGCTCCTACAATGAGCAGTTCTTC CATFLGSLGSSYNEQFF
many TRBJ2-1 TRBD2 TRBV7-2 TGTGCCAGCAGCTTAGAAGCGGGGGGCGACAATGAGCAGTTCTTC CASSLEAGGDNEQFF
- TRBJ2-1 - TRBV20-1 TGCAGTGCTAGAGGCAGGCCAAATGAGCAGTTCTTC CSARGRPNEQFF
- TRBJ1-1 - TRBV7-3 TGTGCCAGCAGTCTCTCAGAGGGTAACACTGAAGCTTTCTTT CASSLSEGNTEAFF
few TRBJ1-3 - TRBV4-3 TGCGCCAGCAGCCAAGTAGGGGCTGGAAACACCATATATTTT CASSQVGAGNTIYF
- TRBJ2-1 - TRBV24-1 TGTGCCACCGAGGTCTACAATGAGCAGTTCTTC CATEVYNEQFF
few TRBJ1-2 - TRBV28 TGTGCCAGCAGACAGGCCAATATCTATGGCTACACCTTC CASRQANIYGYTF
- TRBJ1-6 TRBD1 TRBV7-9 TGTGCCAGCAGCTCGTCCAGGGGGCGGGATTCACCCCTCCACTTT CASSSSRGRDSPLHF
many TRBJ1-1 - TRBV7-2 TGTGCCAGCAGCTTAGAGGGGACCTCCGAAGCTTTCTTT CASSLEGTSEAFF
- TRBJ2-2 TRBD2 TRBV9 TGTGCCAGCAGCCCGACGGGGGGGGCACCCGGGGAGCTGTTTTTT CASSPTGGAPGELFF
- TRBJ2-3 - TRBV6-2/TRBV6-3 TGTGCCAGCAGTACGGGCCCGGCGACCGATACGCAGTATTTT CASSTGPATDTQYF
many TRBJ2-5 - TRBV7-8 TGTGCCAGCAGCCCTACCGTTTATGGGGACCAAGAGACCCAGTACTTC CASSPTVYGDQETQYF
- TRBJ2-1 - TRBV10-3 TGTGCCATCAGTGAGGGGGCAACCTCCTACAATGAGCAGTTCTTC CAISEGATSYNEQFF
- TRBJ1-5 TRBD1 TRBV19 TGTGCCAGTCAACCGGGACAGGGGAATCAGCCCCAGCATTTT CASQPGQGNQPQHF
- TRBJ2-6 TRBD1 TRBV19 TGTGCCAGCCGGGACAGGGTTAAGGCTGGGGCCAACGTCCTGACTTTC CASRDRVKAGANVLTF
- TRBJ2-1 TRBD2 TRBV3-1 TGTGCCAGCAGCCAAGACTTTTCTAGCGGCAAATACAATGAGCAGTTCTTC CASSQDFSSGKYNEQFF
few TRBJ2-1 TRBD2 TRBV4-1 TGCGCCAGCAGCCAAGGGGGACTAGCGGGAGATCTCAATGAGCAGTTCTTC CASSQGGLAGDLNEQFF
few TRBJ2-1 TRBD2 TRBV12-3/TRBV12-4 TGTGCCAGCAGAGTAACTAGCGGGAGAAACAATGAGCAGTTCTTC CASRVTSGRNNEQFF
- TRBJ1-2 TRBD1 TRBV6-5 TGTGCCAGCAGTTATCTTCCACAGGGGAAAGCTAACTATGGCTACACCTTC CASSYLPQGKANYGYTF
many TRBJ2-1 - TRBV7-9 TGTGCCAGCAGTCCCCAGGGAGCTGGCTGGCAGTTCTTC CASSPQGAGWQFF
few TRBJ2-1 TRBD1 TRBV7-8 TGTGCCAGCAGCTTAATCCGGGACAGGGGGTATTACAATGAGCAGTTCTTC CASSLIRDRGYYNEQFF
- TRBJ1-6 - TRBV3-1 TGTGCCAGCAGCCAAGACCCTGACAGTCTTTCACCCCTCCACTTT CASSQDPDSLSPLHF
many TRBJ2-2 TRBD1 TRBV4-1 TGCGCCAGCAGCCAAAGCCCCCCAGGACAGGGGTACACCGGGGAGCTGTTTTTT CASSQSPPGQGYTGELFF
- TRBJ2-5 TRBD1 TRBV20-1 TGCAGTGCTAGAGATGGTCGCACAGGGGACGAGACCCAGTACTTC CSARDGRTGDETQYF
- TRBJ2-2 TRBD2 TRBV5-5 TGTGCCAGCAGCTCCACCGGGACTAGCGCTACCGGGGAGCTGTTTTTT CASSSTGTSATGELFF
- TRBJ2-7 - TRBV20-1 TGCAGTGCAACGGGCTCGTCCGAGCAGTACTTC CSATGSSEQYF
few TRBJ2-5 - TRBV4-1 TGCGCCAGCAGCCAAGATCCACGGGAGACCCAGTACTTC CASSQDPRETQYF
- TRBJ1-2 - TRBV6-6 TGTGCCAGTCAAGTCGGGTATGGCTACACCTTC CASQVGYGYTF
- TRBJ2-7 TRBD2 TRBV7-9 TGTGCCAGCAGCTTAGAAATGGGACTAGCGGGCCCCTACGAGCAGTACTTC CASSLEMGLAGPYEQYF
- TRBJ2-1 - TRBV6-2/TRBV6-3 TGTGCCAGCACGAAGGGAACCTACAATGAGCAGTTCTTC CASTKGTYNEQFF
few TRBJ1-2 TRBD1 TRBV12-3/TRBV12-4 TGTGCCAGCAGTTGGACAGGGAATGGCTACACCTTC CASSWTGNGYTF
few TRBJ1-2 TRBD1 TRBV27 TGTGCCAGCTGTCTCGGGACAGGTGCTTCTAACTATGGCTACACCTTC CASCLGTGASNYGYTF
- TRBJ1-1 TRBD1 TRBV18 TGTGCCAGCTCACCGACAGGGGATTCGAACACTGAAGCTTTCTTT CASSPTGDSNTEAFF
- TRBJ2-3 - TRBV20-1 TGCAGTTACGAGGGGCGCACAGATACGCAGTATTTT CSYEGRTDTQYF
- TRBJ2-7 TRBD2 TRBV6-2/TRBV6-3 TGTGCCAGCAGTCCCGGACTAGCGGCTACGTCCTACGAGCAGTACTTC CASSPGLAATSYEQYF
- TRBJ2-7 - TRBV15 TGTGCCACCAGCCTGGGTCATCCGGGCTACGAGCAGTACTTC CATSLGHPGYEQYF
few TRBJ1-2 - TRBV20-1 TGCAGTGCCCCGCAGGGTGACTATGGCTACACCTTC CSAPQGDYGYTF
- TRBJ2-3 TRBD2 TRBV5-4 TGTGCCAGCGCTCCGGGACTAGCGCCTATCACAGATACGCAGTATTTT CASAPGLAPITDTQYF
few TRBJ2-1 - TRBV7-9 TGTGCCAGCAGCCTAAGAACTAGATACTATGAGCAGTTCTTC CASSLRTRYYEQFF
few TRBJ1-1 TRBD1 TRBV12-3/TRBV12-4 TGTGCCAGCAGATCGGGACAGGGGGCCACTGAAGCTTTCTTT CASRSGQGATEAFF
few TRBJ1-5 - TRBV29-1 TGCAGCGTTGAAGAGGGGAATCAGCCCCAGCATTTT CSVEEGNQPQHF
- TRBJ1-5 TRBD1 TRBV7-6 TGTGCCAGCAGCCGCGGACAGGGGTGGGGACAGCCCCAGCATTTT CASSRGQGWGQPQHF
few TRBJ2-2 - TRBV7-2 TGTGCCAGCAGCTTAGAAGGGAACACCGGGGAGCTGTTTTTT CASSLEGNTGELFF
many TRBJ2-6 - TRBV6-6 TGTGCCAGCAGTTATAAGGGGGGGGGGGCCAACGTCCTGACTTTC CASSYKGGGANVLTF
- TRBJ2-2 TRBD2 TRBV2 TGTGCCAGCAGTATAGGGAGGGCAAACACCGGGGAGCTGTTTTTT CASSIGRANTGELFF
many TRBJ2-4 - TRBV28 TGTGCCAGCAGTCTCTTGGGGTTACAAAACATTCAGTACTTC CASSLLGLQNIQYF
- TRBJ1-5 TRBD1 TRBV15 TGTGCCACCAGGCCAGGGGGGGGCAATCAGCCCCAGCATTTT CATRPGGGNQPQHF
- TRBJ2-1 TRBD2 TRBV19 TGTGCCAGTAGTATAGATACGCCTAGCGGGAGGTACGAGCAGTTCTTC CASSIDTPSGRYEQFF
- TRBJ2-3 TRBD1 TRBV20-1 TGCAGTGCGCGGGGACAGGGGACAGATACGCAGTATTTT CSARGQGTDTQYF